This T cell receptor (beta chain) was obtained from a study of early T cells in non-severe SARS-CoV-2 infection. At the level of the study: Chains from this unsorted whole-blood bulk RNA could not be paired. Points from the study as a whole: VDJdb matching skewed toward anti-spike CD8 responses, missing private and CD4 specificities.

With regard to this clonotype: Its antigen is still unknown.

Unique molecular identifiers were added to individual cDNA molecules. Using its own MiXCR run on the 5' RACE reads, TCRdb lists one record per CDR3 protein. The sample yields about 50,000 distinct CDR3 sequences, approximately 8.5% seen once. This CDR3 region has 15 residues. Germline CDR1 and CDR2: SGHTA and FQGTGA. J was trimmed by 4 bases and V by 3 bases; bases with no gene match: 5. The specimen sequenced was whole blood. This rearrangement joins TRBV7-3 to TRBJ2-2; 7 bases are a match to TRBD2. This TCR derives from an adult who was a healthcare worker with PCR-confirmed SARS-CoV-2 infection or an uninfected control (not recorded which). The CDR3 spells CASSFSGRSTGELFF. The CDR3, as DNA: TGTGCCAGCAGCTTTTCCGGGAGGAGCACCGGGGAGCTGTTTTTT.